A single sample is the source of the 14 T cell receptor beta chains below, sequenced in a study of cytomegalovirus exposure and HLA in healthy donors. PCR used 60 Vbeta primers and 13 Jbeta primers. The repertoire was sequenced with immunoSEQ multiplex PCR; TCRdb's copy has only in-frame clones and lacks some. Found here are some 120,000 clones, 81% of them singletons; the top ten hold 3% to 4%. The specimen was PBMCs. The receptors were gathered from a woman between 25 and 40 years old in good health and CMV-seronegative.

CDR3 in DNA: TGTGCCAGCAGTTATTCCCCAACGAGGCGTAGCTATGGCTACACCTTC. It yields the protein CASSYSPTRRSYGYTF. The rearrangement uses TRBV6-5 and TRBJ1-2; no clear D gene. Germline CDR1 is MNHEY and CDR2 is SVGAGI. The CDR3 has 16 residues. The V and J ends lost 3 bases and 4 bases respectively, with 18 bases between them.

In DNA form, the CDR3 reads TGTGCCAGCTCACCATATACGACAGGGAGCGGGAGCACTGAAGCTTTCTTT. This translates into CASSPYTTGSGSTEAFF. The rearrangement links TRBV18 to TRBJ1-1; TRBD1 matches 7 bases. Trimming cost V 2 bases and J 4 bases; bases outside gene matches: 13. Germline CDR1 and CDR2: KGHSH and LQKENI. This CDR3 spans 17 amino acids.

The chain combines TRBV5-3 with TRBJ2-2, with TRBD1 matching over 12 bases. TRBV5-3 falls under the ORF class, with uncertain function. The V and J ends lost 4 bases and 3 bases, in that order; junction bases with no gene match: 19. This CDR3 comprises 21 residues. CDR3 coding DNA: TGTGCCAGAAGCCGTTATCCCGGGACAGGGGGCGTTTTAGGGTACACCGGGGAGCTGTTTTTT. It codes for CARSRYPGTGGVLGYTGELFF.

This clone was detected once. The V gene is TRBV21-1, the J gene TRBJ2-2; the listed D gene, TRBD2, was not tested against the DNA. TRBV21-1 is labeled a pseudogene. The CDR3 contains 15 residues. CDR3 bases: TGTGCCAGCAGAGGACTAGCGGGACACACCGGGGAGCTGTTTTTT. This encodes CASRGLAGHTGELFF.

The chain has TRBV18 and TRBJ2-1; D remains unclear. Looked up from germline, CDR1 is KGHSH and CDR2 is LQKENI. Trimming removed 8 bases from V and 4 bases from J, with 15 bases in between. The CDR3 has 14 residues. CDR3 DNA sequence: TGTGCCAGCCAAGAGGCTGGAACATACAATGAGCAGTTCTTC. Translated: CASQEAGTYNEQFF. Filled out from reference TRBV18 and TRBJ2-1, the complete variable domain reads NAGVMQNPRHLVRRRGQEARLRCSPMKGHSHVYWYRQLPEEGLKFMVYLQKENIIDESGMPKERFSAEFPKEGPSILRIQQVVRGDSAAYFCASQEAGTYNEQFFGPGTRLTVL.

In its sample, this clone was seen once. The gene calls are TRBV28 and TRBJ1-2; no clear D. Germline V gene data show CDR1 as MDHEN and CDR2 as SYDVKM. The CDR3 contains 14 residues. V shed 2 bases and J shed 8 bases, with 15 bases lying between them. In DNA, the CDR3 is TGTGCCAGCAGTTTAGGGCTGGCGTCTCGGGGCTACACCTTC. Its protein is CASSLGLASRGYTF.

The sample holds one count of this clone. The rearrangement uses TRBV7-2 and TRBJ1-1; 7 bases map to TRBD1. After removal of 3 bases from V and 4 bases from J, the junction contained 5 bases not matched to a gene. Germline values: CDR1 SGHTA, CDR2 FQGNSA. This CDR3 comprises 14 residues. The CDR3 sequence is CASSFSGGTTEAFF. CDR3 coding DNA: TGTGCCAGCAGCTTTTCAGGGGGTACCACTGAAGCTTTCTTT.

This clone qualifies as medium-sized. The CDR3 nucleotides read TGTGCCAGCAGCTTGATCTCAGGGAACACTGAAGCTTTCTTT. Translation: CASSLISGNTEAFF. The J gene is TRBJ1-1, the V gene TRBV11-2; D gene ambiguous. This CDR3 has 14 amino acids. From germline, CDR1 is SGHAT and CDR2 FQNNGV. V shed 3 bases and J shed 1 base, with 9 bases lying between them.

This chain links TRBV9 with TRBJ2-5; TRBD2 matches 11 bases. From germline, CDR1 is SGDLS and CDR2 YYNGEE. The CDR3 covers 14 residues. Trimming at V came to 7 bases and at J to 2 bases, leaving 4 bases not matched to a gene. This CDR3 is CASALAGGQETQYF. CDR3 coding DNA: TGTGCCAGCGCTCTAGCGGGAGGACAAGAGACCCAGTACTTC.

The chain carries TRBV7-3 and TRBJ2-1; the D gene is possibly TRBD2 (6 bases). Trimming left V 3 bases short and J 9 bases short, with 15 bases between. The CDR3 consists of 14 residues. Germline values: CDR1 SGHTA, CDR2 FQGTGA. The CDR3 bases are TGTGCCAGCAGCTTGGGGTGGGGAGGCGGTGAGCAGTTCTTC. This codes for CASSLGWGGGEQFF.

The V gene is TRBV13, the J gene TRBJ2-1; D is perhaps TRBD2 (7 bases). This CDR3 is built from 15 residues. Germline V gene sequence: CDR1 PRHDT, CDR2 FYEKMQ (reference sequence). The V end lost 3 bases, the J end lost 8 bases, and 17 bases lay between the germline ends. The CDR3 is CASSFRDYNRDEQFF. The CDR3 DNA follows: TGTGCCAGCAGCTTTCGGGACTACAACAGGGATGAGCAGTTCTTC.

V is TRBV27 and J is TRBJ2-7; possibly TRBD2 for D (5 bases). CDR1 is MNHEY, CDR2 SMNVEV, per germline (reference sequence). The V end lost 2 bases, the J end lost 9 bases, and 17 bases lay between the germline ends. This CDR3 is built from 14 residues. The CDR3 is CASSLRESYESQYF. The CDR3 nucleotides read TGTGCCAGCAGTTTAAGGGAGAGCTACGAGTCGCAGTACTTC.

The sample holds a few counts of this clone. CDR3 nucleotides: TGTGCCAGCAGCCAGGGGGGAGGCACTGAAGCTTTCTTT. This sequence encodes CASSQGGGTEAFF. This chain joins TRBV7-9 and TRBJ1-1; 7 positions match TRBD1. The CDR3 runs to 13 residues. CDR1 SEHNR and CDR2 FQNEAQ come from the germline V gene (reference sequence). J gave up 4 bases and V 5 bases, and 4 bases lay outside the gene matches.

The chain carries TRBV11-1 and TRBJ2-5; 9 bases are shared with TRBD1. Trimming removed 7 bases from V and 4 bases from J; junction bases left unmatched: 16. Germline V CDR1 and CDR2: SGHAT, FQDESV (reference sequence). There are 17 residues in the CDR3. DNA for the CDR3: TGTGCCAGCACCACCGCGGACAGGGGAGGGTTAGGAGAGACCCAGTACTTC. This gives the protein CASTTADRGGLGETQYF.